This T cell receptor beta chain was identified during a study of CD8+ T cells in alopecia areata. Specified treatment: oral pan-JAK inhibitor, 5-10 mg twice daily. This CDR3 comprises 13 residues. V shed 0 bases and J shed 7 bases, with 9 bases lying between them. CDR1 and CDR2 from the germline V gene are GTSNPN and SVGIG (reference sequence). It was cDNA, reverse transcribed from extracted RNA, that served as the sequencing template. This table comes from immunoSEQ multiplex PCR, and its TCRdb copy is limited to in-frame clones, with some not included. This repertoire shows under 200,000 clones, around 59% found once; its top ten account for about 14%. This clone was seen only a few times.

This chain links TRBV30 with TRBJ2-2; no clear D. The clonotype was recovered from a human donor with alopecia areata. The sample was CD4+ T cells sorted from blood, taken at week 24, from a patient treated with tofacitinib. CDR3 protein: CAWSVLGFGELFF. Here the CDR3 DNA reads TGTGCCTGGAGTGTATTGGGGTTCGGGGAGCTGTTTTTT.